These 32 T cell receptor beta chains were all obtained from the same sample, sequenced in a study of T cells in Graves' hyperthyroidism and ophthalmopathy. Template material for amplifying TCR beta CDR3 regions consisted of RNA transcripts. Primed by the HTBI set, a first-round RT-PCR was run on the TCR CDR3. TCRdb reanalysed the multiplex PCR reads using MiXCR and keeps one entry per CDR3 protein. The data hold about 600,000 distinct CDR3 sequences, with more than 13% observed a single time. Sequencing was performed on blood. These receptor sequences come from a woman aged 18 to 35 with Graves' ophthalmopathy.

V is TRBV9 and J is TRBJ2-3, with unresolved D. Germline loops: CDR1 SGDLS, CDR2 YYNGEE. This CDR3 has 15 residues. The germline V and J ends were trimmed by 1 base and 0 bases, with 9 bases remaining between them. In DNA, the CDR3 is TGTGCCAGCAGCGTAAACGGCGCTAGCACAGATACGCAGTATTTT. It is translated as CASSVNGASTDTQYF.

This clonotype was observed many times. This sequence joins TRBV12-3 or TRBV12-4 and TRBJ2-7; 9 bases match TRBD2. This CDR3 is built from 14 residues. V shed 5 bases and J 1 base; nucleotides not matched to a gene: 3. The chain's CDR3 is CASSDSGRSYEQYF. CDR3 DNA sequence: TGTGCCAGCAGTGACAGCGGGAGGTCCTACGAGCAGTACTTC.

This clonotype was detected many times. The chain joins TRBV13 to TRBJ2-7, with a tentative D call TRBD2 (5 bases). This CDR3 has 14 amino acids. Germline lookup yields CDR1 PRHDT and CDR2 FYEKMQ (reference sequence). V was trimmed by 6 bases and J by 3 bases, leaving 15 bases between them. CDR3 protein: CASSRPGSFYEQYF. CDR3 bases: TGTGCCAGCAGTCGTCCTGGGAGTTTCTACGAGCAGTACTTC.

In this sample, this clonotype turned up a few times. One base away lies a much larger clone, so this may be a sequencing read error. The chain recombines TRBV12-3 or TRBV12-4 with TRBJ2-1; weak D call: TRBD2 (5 bases). This CDR3 is built from 14 residues. Deletions cut 6 bases from V and 2 bases from J, with 11 bases between. CDR3 sequence reads: CASRLLEAYNEQFF. CDR3 in DNA: TGTGCCAGCAGACTACTAGAGGCCTACAATGAGCAGTTCTTC.

This clonotype has a handful of counts. V is TRBV27 and J is TRBJ2-7, with TRBD1 matching 8 bases. Germline CDR1 is MNHEY and CDR2 is SMNVEV (reference sequence). V dropped 2 bases and J dropped 2; count of bases not matched to a gene: 8. This CDR3 contains 16 residues. The CDR3 DNA sequence: TGTGCCAGCAGTTTACTTTCCTCGGGACAGGCCTACGAGCAGTACTTC. Its translation: CASSLLSSGQAYEQYF.

This clonotype was detected only a few times. The rearrangement links TRBV24-1 to TRBJ1-1, with D possibly matching TRBD1 (6 bases). The CDR3 has 15 residues. V was shortened by 2 bases and J by 4 bases, with 13 bases between the two germline ends. CDR1 is KGHDR, CDR2 SFDVKD, per germline. CDR3 DNA sequence: TGTGCCACCAGTGATTCTCACAGGGAAGTCACTGAAGCTTTCTTT. This sequence encodes CATSDSHREVTEAFF.

This clonotype was seen ten or more times. This chain joins TRBV12-3 or TRBV12-4 and TRBJ2-1; D possibly corresponds to TRBD2 (5 bases). The CDR3 totals 15 residues. V was pared by 4 bases and J by 7 bases, with 17 bases between. CDR3 region: CASSSLVLTRNEQFF. The CDR3 DNA sequence: TGTGCCAGCAGTTCACTAGTCCTTACACGGAATGAGCAGTTCTTC.

This clonotype came up many times. This rearrangement joins TRBV7-9 to TRBJ1-5, with a tentative D call TRBD1 (6 bases). The CDR3 loop spans 17 amino acids. Germline V lookup: CDR1 SEHNR, CDR2 FQNEAQ (reference sequence). V was trimmed by 5 bases and J by 6 bases, leaving 23 bases between them. CDR3 DNA sequence: TGTGCCAGCAGCCCTACCCAGGCGGGGGCGGATGGTCAGCCCCAGCATTTT. Translating it yields CASSPTQAGADGQPQHF.

V is TRBV2 and J is TRBJ1-2; 7 bases agree with TRBD1. The CDR3 has 15 amino acids. CDR1 is SNHLY, CDR2 FYNNEI, per germline. V was clipped by 1 base and J by 2 bases; unmatched bases: 4. The CDR3 here is CASSEEEGGNYGYTF. DNA of the CDR3: TGTGCCAGCAGTGAAGAGGAAGGGGGCAACTATGGCTACACCTTC. The full variable domain, in which reference TRBV2 and TRBJ1-2 provide the parts outside the CDR3, is EPEVTQTPSHQVTQMGQEVILRCVPISNHLYFYWYRQILGQKVEFLVSFYNNEISEKSEIFDDQFSVERPDGSNFTLKIRSTKLEDSAMYFCASSEEEGGNYGYTFGSGTRLTVV.

The chain uses TRBV4-1 and TRBJ1-5; tentatively, D is TRBD1 (6 bases). Trimming stripped 5 bases from V and 0 bases from J, with 14 bases between. The CDR3 covers 16 residues. CDR1 MGHRA and CDR2 YSYEKL come from the germline V gene. CDR3 DNA sequence: TGCGCCAGCAGCTCTCGACAGGATGATAGCAATCAGCCCCAGCATTTT. The encoded protein is CASSSRQDDSNQPQHF.

This clonotype showed up just a few times. This chain connects TRBV2 to TRBJ2-1; perhaps TRBD2 as D (5 bases). Germline V gene lookup returns CDR1 SNHLY and CDR2 FYNNEI. CDR3 length: 14 residues. Trimming took 5 bases from V and 3 from J, leaving 11 bases between them. This CDR3 reads CASSRGLDYNEQFF. CDR3 coding DNA: TGTGCCAGCAGTCGGGGTCTGGACTACAATGAGCAGTTCTTC.

This chain joins TRBV29-1 and TRBJ2-4, with TRBD1 as a possible D gene (5 bases). In germline, CDR1 is SQVTM, CDR2 ANQGSEA. Trimming cost V 7 bases and J 0 bases, with 16 bases left between them. The CDR3 runs 15 residues. CDR3 protein: CSAGIGRGAKNIQYF. For the CDR3, the DNA is TGCAGCGCCGGCATAGGAAGGGGAGCCAAAAACATTCAGTACTTC.

The chain links TRBV18 to TRBJ1-5, with 10 nucleotides matching TRBD1. The CDR3 sequence is 18 residues long. V trimming: 1 base; J trimming: 5 bases; junction bases outside the gene matches: 11. The germline gives CDR1 KGHSH, CDR2 LQKENI. The CDR3 here is CASSPQGTGDVIYQPQHF. The CDR3 DNA sequence: TGTGCCAGCTCACCACAGGGGACAGGGGACGTGATCTATCAGCCCCAGCATTTT.

This clonotype showed up many times. The genes are TRBV28 and TRBJ2-1; 14 nucleotides align to TRBD2. The trim removed 6 bases at V and 3 bases at J, leaving 7 bases unmatched. The length of the CDR3 is 17 residues. Germline-derived CDR1 and CDR2 are MDHEN and SYDVKM. The DNA of the CDR3 is TGTGCCAGCAGGACCGGGACTAGCGGGAGTTTCTACAATGAGCAGTTCTTC. This codes for CASRTGTSGSFYNEQFF.

At least ten counts were recorded for this clonotype. V gene TRBV5-5 combines with J gene TRBJ2-7; a weak D match, TRBD1 (6 bases). The germline V and J ends were trimmed by 2 bases and 4 bases, with 19 bases remaining between them. The CDR3 is 16 residues long. Germline loops: CDR1 SGHKS, CDR2 YYEKEE (reference sequence). CDR3 loop: CASSFTTGSRAYEQYF. The CDR3 DNA reads TGTGCCAGCAGCTTCACGACAGGATCTCGGGCATACGAGCAGTACTTC.

The J gene is TRBJ2-1, the V gene TRBV4-2; D gene unclear. This CDR3 is 18 amino acids long. Germline CDR1 reads LGHNA; CDR2 reads YNFKEQ. Trimming shortened V by 0 bases and J by 0 bases, and 15 bases separated the two germline ends. Written as DNA, the CDR3 is TGTGCCAGCAGCCAAGATTGGTGGCAGGAAGGCTCCTACAATGAGCAGTTCTTC. This gives the protein CASSQDWWQEGSYNEQFF.

The J gene is TRBJ2-3, the V gene TRBV11-1; 8 bases are shared with TRBD2. CDR1 is SGHAT and CDR2 is FQDESV in the germline V gene (reference sequence). The CDR3 sequence is 18 residues long. V was pared by 2 bases and J by 2 bases, with 12 bases of the junction left unmatched. CDR3 bases: TGTGCCAGCAGCTTAAAGAGGAGCCCGGGGGGGCTCACAGATACGCAGTATTTT. It specifies CASSLKRSPGGLTDTQYF. The variable domain in full, completed from reference TRBV11-1 and TRBJ2-3, reads EAEVAQSPRYKITEKSQAVAFWCDPISGHATLYWYRQILGQGPELLVQFQDESVVDDSQLPKDRFSAERLKGVDSTLKIQPAELGDSAMYLCASSLKRSPGGLTDTQYFGPGTRLTVL.

This chain connects TRBV12-3 or TRBV12-4 to TRBJ2-1, with 8 bases lining up with TRBD2. The J call may be faulty, since TRBJ2-7 better matches the DNA end. The CDR3 has 15 residues. The CDR3 protein is CASSRGGASYNEQYF. The CDR3 DNA follows: TGTGCCAGCAGTCGGGGGGGGGCCAGCTACAATGAGCAGTACTTC.

This clonotype was found many times. The chain links TRBV11-2 to TRBJ2-1; the D gene is possibly TRBD2 (5 bases). The CDR3 runs 13 residues. Trimming shortened V by 5 bases and J by 10 bases, and 15 bases separated the two germline ends. Germline V lookup: CDR1 SGHAT, CDR2 FQNNGV. CDR3 protein: CASSTTLGNEQFF. CDR3 coding DNA: TGTGCCAGCAGCACGACACTAGGTAACGAGCAGTTCTTC.

This clonotype was counted many times. This sequence joins TRBV7-3 and TRBJ2-1; 10 bases agree with TRBD2. V was clipped by 6 bases and J by 8 bases; unmatched bases: 7. The CDR3 length is 14 residues. Germline CDR1 is SGHTA and CDR2 is FQGTGA. The CDR3 DNA reads TGTGCCAGCAGTCCTAGCGGGAGCAGCGATGAGCAGTTCTTC. Residues: CASSPSGSSDEQFF.

CDR3 in DNA: TGTGCCAGCAGCTCCCATCAACTAGGGATCTACGAGCAGTACTTC. This translates into CASSSHQLGIYEQYF. V gene TRBV7-9 combines with J gene TRBJ2-7; TRBD2 might be the D (5 bases). Trimming pared 4 bases from V and 3 bases from J, leaving 16 bases between. The CDR3 has 15 residues. The germline V gene encodes CDR1 SEHNR and CDR2 FQNEAQ (reference sequence).

This clonotype has at least ten counts. V usage is TRBV18 and J usage is TRBJ1-1; D possibly corresponds to TRBD1 (6 bases). The CDR3 loop spans 15 amino acids. The germline gives CDR1 KGHSH, CDR2 LQKENI. The V end was cut by 3 bases, the J end by 3 bases, with 14 bases between. CDR3 nucleotides: TGTGCCAGCTCACCTTTGGGGGGGCAGGACACTGAAGCTTTCTTT. Translated, it gives CASSPLGGQDTEAFF.

This clonotype was counted between two and nine times. The V gene is TRBV4-3, the J gene TRBJ1-5, with D perhaps matching TRBD1 (5 bases). V gave up 0 bases and J gave up 10 bases, with 16 bases separating them. Germline-derived CDR1 and CDR2 are LGHNA and YSLEER. The CDR3 loop spans 15 amino acids. The CDR3 is CASSQEDDPGRPQHF. Written as DNA, the CDR3 is TGCGCCAGCAGCCAAGAAGATGATCCGGGACGTCCCCAGCATTTT.

This rearrangement joins TRBV15 to TRBJ1-5, with D hard to call. CDR3 size: 13 residues. Germline values: CDR1 LNHNV, CDR2 YYDKDF (reference sequence). Trimming shortened V by 0 bases and J by 7 bases, and 7 bases separated the two germline ends. CDR3 sequence: CATSRDQFQPQHF. The CDR3 DNA follows: TGTGCCACCAGCAGAGATCAGTTCCAGCCCCAGCATTTT.

This clonotype has a count of ten or more. This chain uses TRBV10-3 with TRBJ2-1, with 16 bases aligning to TRBD2. This CDR3 is 16 amino acids long. V trimming: 6 bases; J trimming: 7 bases; junction bases outside the gene matches: 6. The V gene's germline CDR1 is ENHRY and CDR2 SYGVKD. The CDR3 sequence: CAIRAGLAGGPNEQFF. As DNA, the CDR3 is TGTGCCATCAGGGCGGGACTAGCGGGAGGGCCGAATGAGCAGTTCTTC.

This clonotype has at least ten counts. The chain has TRBV9 and TRBJ2-3; 10 nucleotides line up with TRBD2. Germline-derived CDR1 and CDR2 are SGDLS and YYNGEE. CDR3 length: 16 residues. V lost 1 base, J lost 3 bases, and 5 bases stayed unmatched. The CDR3 loop is CASSVRSGRGTDTQYF. CDR3 DNA sequence: TGTGCCAGCAGCGTAAGGAGCGGGAGGGGGACAGATACGCAGTATTTT.

This clonotype was counted at least ten times. V usage is TRBV12-3 or TRBV12-4 and J usage is TRBJ1-5; D is ambiguous. There are 13 residues in the CDR3. With 6 bases removed from V and 7 bases from J, the gap between germline ends came to 13 bases. The CDR3 DNA follows: TGTGCCAGCAGCCGACGGGTTGTCCAGCCCCAGCATTTT. Protein sequence: CASSRRVVQPQHF.

This clonotype was detected ten times or more. The chain links TRBV27 to TRBJ2-2; D possibly matches TRBD1 or TRBD2 (6 bases each). Per germline, CDR1 MNHEY and CDR2 SMNVEV (reference sequence). The CDR3 totals 21 residues. The V end lost 3 bases, the J end lost 7 bases, and 33 bases lay between the germline ends. This CDR3 reads CASSFLVRGLGTERGSGELFF. The CDR3 nucleotides read TGTGCCAGCAGTTTCCTTGTTCGGGGCCTTGGGACTGAAAGGGGGAGCGGGGAGCTGTTTTTT.

CDR3 DNA: TGTGCCAGCAACGTTCTCCTACAGGGGACCTCTGGCTACACCTTC. Translated: CASNVLLQGTSGYTF. The rearrangement links TRBV7-3 to TRBJ1-2, with 7 positions matching TRBD1. The length of the CDR3 is 15 residues. CDR1 and CDR2 (germline): SGHTA, FQGTGA. With V trimmed by 7 bases and J by 7 bases, 15 bases remained unmatched. Looking up the rest from reference TRBV7-3 and TRBJ1-2 gives the full variable domain: GAGVSQTPSNKVTEKGKYVELRCDPISGHTALYWYRQSLGQGPEFLIYFQGTGAADDSGLPNDRFFAVRPEGSVSTLKIQRTERGDSAVYLCASNVLLQGTSGYTFGSGTRLTVV.

The sample holds many counts of this clonotype. The chain has TRBV7-3 and TRBJ1-1; a weak D match, TRBD1 (6 bases). CDR3 size: 14 residues. Germline CDR1 SGHTA, CDR2 FQGTGA. Trimming removed 0 bases at V and 4 bases at J, with 9 bases between. CDR3 protein: CASSLTRGGTEAFF. CDR3 in DNA: TGTGCCAGCAGCTTAACGAGGGGGGGCACTGAAGCTTTCTTT.

This clonotype was seen a handful of times. The V call is TRBV4-1, the J call TRBJ2-1; 15 positions match TRBD2. The junction had 15 bases not matched to a gene; V was cut back by 1 base and J by 8 bases. The CDR3 is made up of 20 amino acids. Germline CDR1 MGHRA, CDR2 YSYEKL. The CDR3 is CASSQVKGKPGLAGGDEQFF. The CDR3 DNA reads as TGCGCCAGCAGCCAAGTTAAAGGCAAACCGGGACTAGCGGGAGGAGATGAGCAGTTCTTC.

This clonotype has at least ten counts. V gene TRBV3-1 combines with J gene TRBJ1-5; the match to TRBD1 covers 8 bases. This CDR3 has 15 amino acids. CDR1 and CDR2 (germline): LGHDT, YNNKEL (reference sequence). The J segment lost 9 bases and the V segment lost 0 bases, leaving 7 bases of the junction unmatched. The CDR3 sequence: CASSQDGTGLRPQHF. In nucleotides, the CDR3 is TGTGCCAGCAGCCAAGATGGGACAGGATTGAGGCCCCAGCATTTT. The full variable domain, completed using reference TRBV3-1 and TRBJ1-5, is DTAVSQTPKYLVTQMGNDKSIKCEQNLGHDTMYWYKQDSKKFLKIMFSYNNKELIINETVPNRFSPKSPDKAHLNLHINSLELGDSAVYFCASSQDGTGLRPQHFGDGTRLSIL.